The T cell receptor beta chain under discussion was sequenced for a study of response to subunit inactivated influenza vaccine. This clonotype appeared a few times. As yet, its antigen is unknown. TCRdb passed the RT-PCR reads through MiXCR, listing each CDR3 protein once. The sample gives approximately 530,000 distinct CDR3 sequences, roughly 7.6% of which show up once; about 12% is in the top ten. Trimming shortened V by 2 bases and J by 3 bases, and 6 bases separated the two germline ends. This CDR3 has 13 residues. CDR1 and CDR2 (germline): MGHRA, YSYEKL. Broader study findings: There was a suggestion from the authors that each seasonal influenza vaccination recruits few new T cells.

The clonotype comes from a man aged 50 to 69 who received an inactivated influenza vaccine. Sequences were derived from PBMCs from blood, sampled roughly 24 months after vaccination. V is TRBV4-1 and J is TRBJ2-3, with D unclear. The CDR3: CASSQFGTDTQYF. In DNA form, the CDR3 reads TGCGCCAGCAGCCAATTCGGGACAGATACGCAGTATTTT.